This TCR beta chain was documented in a study of CD8+ T cells in alopecia areata. Alopecia areata patients provided lesional scalp punch biopsies and peripheral blood, both collected for the study. Investigators sorted PBMCs to obtain both CD4+ and CD8+ T cells. RNA was isolated and reverse transcribed to cDNA, the sequencing template. Assay: immunoSEQ multiplex PCR; the TCRdb copy retains only in-frame clones and omits some. The sample has approximately 100,000 clones, about 45% seen once; the top ten hold almost 0.8%. Study-wide findings and caveats: TCRs were shared less clearly across patients than in mice, possibly for HLA-related reasons. Compared with normal scalp, lesional scalp had higher clonality and more expanded CD8+ clones.

The CDR3 totals 17 residues. V gave up 6 bases and J gave up 3 bases, with 21 bases separating them. CDR1 is MDHEN and CDR2 is SYDVKM in the germline V gene. With regard to this clone: As yet, its antigen is unknown.

The chain has TRBV28 and TRBJ2-4; TRBD1 or TRBD2 may be the D gene (7 bases each). The clonotype originates from a human donor with alopecia areata. The specimen sequenced was CD4+ T cells sorted from blood. The CDR3 protein is CASRPSSGGAGKNIQYF. CDR3 DNA sequence: TGTGCCAGCAGGCCTAGCTCAGGGGGGGCTGGCAAAAACATTCAGTACTTC.